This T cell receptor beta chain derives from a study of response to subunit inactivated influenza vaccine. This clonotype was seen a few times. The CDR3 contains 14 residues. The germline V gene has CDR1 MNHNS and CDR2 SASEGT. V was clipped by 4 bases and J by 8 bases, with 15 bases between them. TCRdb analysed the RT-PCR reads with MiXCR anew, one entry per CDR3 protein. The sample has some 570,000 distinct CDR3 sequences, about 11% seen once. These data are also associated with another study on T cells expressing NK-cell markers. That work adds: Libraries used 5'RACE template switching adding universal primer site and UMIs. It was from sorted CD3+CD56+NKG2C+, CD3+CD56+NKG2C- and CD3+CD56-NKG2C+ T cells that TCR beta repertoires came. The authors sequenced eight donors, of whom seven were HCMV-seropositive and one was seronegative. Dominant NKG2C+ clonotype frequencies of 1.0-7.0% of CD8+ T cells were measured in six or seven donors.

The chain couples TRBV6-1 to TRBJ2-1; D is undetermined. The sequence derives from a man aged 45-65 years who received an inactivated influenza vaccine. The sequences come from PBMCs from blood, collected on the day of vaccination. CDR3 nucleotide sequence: TGTGCCAGCAGTGTGGTCCCCCTCTCCGATGAGCAGTTCTTC. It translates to CASSVVPLSDEQFF.